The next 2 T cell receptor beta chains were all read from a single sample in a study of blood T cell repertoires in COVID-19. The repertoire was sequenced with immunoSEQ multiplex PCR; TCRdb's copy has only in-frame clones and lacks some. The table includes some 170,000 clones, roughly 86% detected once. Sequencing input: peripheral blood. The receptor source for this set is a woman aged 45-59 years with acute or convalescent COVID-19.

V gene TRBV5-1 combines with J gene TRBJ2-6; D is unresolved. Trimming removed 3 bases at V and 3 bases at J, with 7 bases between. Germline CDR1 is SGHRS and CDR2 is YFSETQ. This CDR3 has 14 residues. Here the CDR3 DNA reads TGCGCCAGCAGCTACCCGGGTGGGGCCAACGTCCTGACTTTC. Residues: CASSYPGGANVLTF.

The CDR3 coding sequence is TGCAGCGTCGCGGGCCCTTCCCTCCTCACTGAAGCTTTCTTT. This gives the protein CSVAGPSLLTEAFF. The chain uses TRBV29-1 and TRBJ1-1; D call uncertain. The CDR3 has 14 amino acids. V lost 6 bases, J lost 4 bases, and 18 bases lay in between. Germline V gene data show CDR1 as SQVTM and CDR2 as ANQGSEA. The entire variable domain, with the rest obtained from reference TRBV29-1 and TRBJ1-1, is as follows: SAVISQKPSRDICQRGTSLTIQCQVDSQVTMMFWYRQQPGQSLTLIATANQGSEATYESGFVIDKFPISRPNLTFSTLTVSNMSPEDSSIYLCSVAGPSLLTEAFFGQGTRLTVV.